This T cell receptor (beta chain) emerged from a study of regulatory T cells in long-lasting Graves disease. Background on the study: With positive TSH receptor antibodies and over 5 years of antithyroid drugs, Graves' disease was considered persistent.

Study-level results: Favoring TRBV28, TRBJ1-2 and TRBJ2-5 was a feature seen in persistent disease.

As concerns this clonotype: The target antigen is unknown.

The TCR beta library used iRepertoire HTBI primers with Arm-PCR amplification of CDR3. MiXCR was run by TCRdb on the multiplex PCR reads, yielding one entry per CDR3 protein. The data show around 450,000 distinct CDR3 sequences, 20% to 25% seen once. As to time point: persistent/refractory GD, antithyroid drugs over 5 years with positive TRAb. Generation of the TCR library employed RNA extracted from PBMCs. EDTA tubes were used for drawing 8.5 to 9 milliliters of peripheral blood. Germline lookup yields CDR1 GTSNPN and CDR2 SVGIG (reference sequence). The CDR3 is 13 amino acids. Trimming removed 8 bases from V and 7 bases from J; junction bases left unmatched: 13.

The sequenced sample was peripheral blood mononuclear cells (PBMCs), obtained when the disease was refractory, from a patient treated with antithyroid drugs. The chain has TRBV30 and TRBJ2-5, with TRBD1 matching 7 bases. This TCR derives from a female donor with Graves disease. The CDR3 loop is CARDRVQEGTQYF. The CDR3 DNA is TGTGCCAGAGACAGGGTACAGGAAGGGACCCAGTACTTC. The full variable domain, with the rest looked up from reference TRBV30 and TRBJ2-5, is SQTIHQWPATLVQPVGSPLSLECTVEGTSNPNLYWYRQAAGRGLQLLFYSVGIGQISSEVPQNLSASRPQDRQFILSSKKLLLSDSGFYLCARDRVQEGTQYFGPGTRLLVL.